Listed below are T cell receptor beta chains from one sample, sequenced in a study of follicular helper T cells after annual influenza vaccination. The data were produced by immunoSEQ multiplex PCR, yet TCRdb's version contains in-frame clones alone and is incomplete. There are roughly 27,000 clones in the sample; about four fifths occur only once, and approximately 1.1% lies in the top ten. Material: CXCR5+ CD38- circulating T follicular helper cells from blood, obtained on the day of influenza vaccination. The receptors were gathered from an adult who received the influenza vaccine. CDR3s include the opening cysteine and the closing phenylalanine or tryptophan. Each record gives: J gene, CDR3 length, D gene, clone size, V gene, CDR3 protein, CDR3 DNA. A D gene is named only where the DNA matches it firmly. The size field is filled for only some rows; it gives once, few, many or a size class.

TRBJ2-1 | 15 | NA | NA | TRBV6-1 | CASSPEDRIYNEQFF | TGTGCCAGCAGCCCCGAGGACAGAATATACAATGAGCAGTTCTTC
TRBJ2-3 | 15 | NA | NA | TRBV28 | CASSSIQGGTDTQYF | TGTGCCAGCAGTTCGATCCAGGGCGGAACAGATACGCAGTATTTT
TRBJ1-4 | 14 | NA | NA | TRBV2 | CASGRQTTNEKLFF | TGTGCCAGCGGAAGACAAACAACTAATGAAAAACTGTTTTTT
TRBJ2-1 | 13 | TRBD2 | NA | TRBV7-3 | CASSSYLAGEQFF | TGTGCCAGCAGCTCGTATCTAGCGGGGGAGCAGTTCTTC
TRBJ2-5 | 14 | NA | NA | TRBV6-1 | CASRGGRREETQYF | TGTGCCAGCAGAGGGGGCCGCCGGGAGGAGACCCAGTACTTC
TRBJ2-5 | 15 | TRBD1 | NA | TRBV9 | CASTADQGAGETQYF | TGTGCCAGCACCGCCGACCAGGGGGCAGGGGAGACCCAGTACTTC
TRBJ2-1 | 14 | NA | NA | TRBV6-6 | CASSTGQSYNEQFF | TGTGCCAGCAGCACGGGTCAATCCTACAATGAGCAGTTCTTC
TRBJ2-3 | 14 | TRBD2 | NA | TRBV2 | CASEKREATDTQYF | TGTGCCAGCGAGAAGCGGGAGGCAACAGATACGCAGTATTTT
TRBJ1-1 | 14 | NA | NA | TRBV5-8 | CASSLHIRDTEAFF | TGTGCCAGCAGCTTGCATATCCGGGACACTGAAGCTTTCTTT
TRBJ1-2 | 14 | NA | NA | TRBV19 | CASRRGGSDYGYTF | TGTGCCAGTAGAAGGGGGGGATCTGACTATGGCTACACCTTC
TRBJ2-5 | 13 | NA | once | TRBV2 | CASSSEKQETQYF | TGTGCCAGCAGTTCGGAGAAACAAGAGACCCAGTACTTC
TRBJ1-1 | 15 | TRBD1 | once | TRBV6-1 | CASSDQPGGNTEAFF | TGTGCCAGCAGTGACCAGCCAGGGGGCAATACTGAAGCTTTCTTT
TRBJ2-5 | 13 | TRBD1 | NA | TRBV19 | CASSRDREKTQYF | TGTGCCAGTAGCCGAGACAGGGAGAAGACCCAGTACTTC
TRBJ2-3 | 16 | TRBD1 | few | TRBV10-3 | CAISDPQRQGAVTQYF | TGTGCCATCAGTGACCCCCAGAGACAGGGGGCCGTTACGCAGTATTTT
TRBJ2-1 | 14 | NA | once | TRBV7-9 | CASSLDGGVNEQFF | TGTGCCAGCAGCTTAGACGGAGGTGTCAATGAGCAGTTCTTC
TRBJ1-2 | 12 | NA | NA | TRBV5-5 | CASSFPGGGYTF | TGTGCCAGCAGCTTTCCCGGGGGTGGCTACACCTTC
TRBJ1-1 | 15 | NA | NA | TRBV15 | CATSRVTGKGTEAFF | TGTGCCACCAGCAGAGTTACGGGGAAAGGCACTGAAGCTTTCTTT
TRBJ2-7 | 13 | NA | NA | TRBV30 | CAWSVGQNYEQYF | TGTGCCTGGAGTGTGGGGCAGAACTACGAGCAGTACTTC
TRBJ2-2 | 15 | NA | NA | TRBV9 | CASQFGQSNTGELFF | TGTGCCAGTCAGTTTGGACAGTCTAACACCGGGGAGCTGTTTTTT
TRBJ1-1 | 15 | NA | NA | TRBV7-8 | CASSSRVGVNTEAFF | TGTGCCAGCAGCTCCCGTGTCGGAGTGAACACTGAAGCTTTCTTT
TRBJ2-3 | 16 | TRBD2 | NA | TRBV6-1 | CASSQAVAGVGDTQYF | TGTGCCAGCAGTCAAGCGGTAGCGGGGGTGGGAGATACGCAGTATTTT
TRBJ2-4 | 13 | NA | NA | TRBV28 | CASTAGTQGIQYF | TGTGCCAGCACTGCCGGGACTCAGGGCATTCAGTACTTC
TRBJ2-2 | 15 | TRBD1 | NA | TRBV5-4 | CASSRTGLNTGELFF | TGTGCCAGCAGCCGGACAGGGCTTAACACCGGGGAGCTGTTTTTT
TRBJ2-1 | 14 | NA | NA | TRBV4-2 | CASKSQGGRNEQFF | TGTGCCAGCAAATCCCAGGGTGGAAGGAATGAGCAGTTCTTC
TRBJ2-3 | 16 | TRBD2 | NA | TRBV5-1 | CASSPRTSGVTDTQYF | TGCGCCAGCAGCCCCCGGACTAGCGGGGTCACAGATACGCAGTATTTT
TRBJ2-7 | 11 | NA | NA | TRBV14 | CASSQYYEQYF | TGTGCCAGCAGCCAATACTACGAGCAGTACTTC
TRBJ1-2 | 14 | NA | once | TRBV2 | CASSEYKGDYGYTF | TGTGCCAGCAGTGAATACAAGGGGGACTATGGCTACACCTTC
TRBJ1-5 | 13 | NA | NA | TRBV6-1 | CASVAGPNQPQHF | TGTGCCAGCGTGGCGGGTCCCAATCAGCCCCAGCATTTT
TRBJ1-2 | 15 | TRBD1 | NA | TRBV2 | CASAEQTGGGYGYTF | TGTGCCAGCGCCGAGCAGACAGGGGGCGGCTATGGCTACACCTTC
TRBJ2-7 | 15 | NA | once | TRBV7-2 | CASSYSPQASYEQYF | TGTGCCAGCAGCTACTCCCCACAGGCCTCCTACGAGCAGTACTTC
TRBJ2-1 | 16 | NA | NA | TRBV30 | CAWSERGLSSYNEQFF | TGTGCCTGGAGTGAAAGGGGTCTGAGCTCCTACAATGAGCAGTTCTTC
TRBJ1-2 | 13 | TRBD1 | NA | TRBV18 | CASAEDRNYGYTF | TGTGCCAGCGCAGAGGACAGGAACTATGGCTACACCTTC
TRBJ2-1 | 15 | NA | few | TRBV2 | CASSSRSSSYNEQFF | TGTGCCAGCAGTAGCCGCTCGAGCTCCTACAATGAGCAGTTCTTC
TRBJ2-1 | 16 | TRBD2 | once | TRBV5-1 | CASSPSSGSSGDEQFF | TGCGCCAGCAGCCCTTCTAGCGGCTCTTCTGGCGATGAGCAGTTCTTC
TRBJ2-7 | 16 | NA | NA | TRBV1 | CTSSRARGTSGYEQYF | TGCACCAGCAGCCGCGCAAGGGGGACTAGCGGCTACGAGCAGTACTTC
TRBJ2-5 | 17 | TRBD2 | NA | TRBV19 | CASSPTSSGVGWETQYF | TGTGCCAGTAGTCCCACCTCGAGCGGGGTGGGTTGGGAGACCCAGTACTTC
TRBJ1-1 | 15 | TRBD1 | once | TRBV18 | CASSPRQGENTEAFF | TGTGCCAGCTCACCTCGCCAGGGGGAGAACACTGAAGCTTTCTTT
TRBJ2-1 | 21 | TRBD2 | NA | TRBV19 | CASSIDPPASGRAGSYNEQFF | TGTGCCAGTAGTATAGATCCTCCGGCTAGCGGGAGGGCCGGGTCCTACAATGAGCAGTTCTTC
TRBJ2-7 | 14 | NA | NA | TRBV6-5 | CATGPALWSYEQYF | TGTGCCACTGGGCCGGCGTTATGGTCCTACGAGCAGTACTTC
TRBJ2-7 | 15 | TRBD1 | NA | TRBV18 | CASSSGTGGVYEQYF | TGTGCCAGCTCATCAGGGACAGGGGGCGTTTACGAGCAGTACTTC
TRBJ1-2 | 15 | NA | NA | TRBV18 | CASSPSNNPGDGYTF | TGTGCCAGCTCACCGAGCAACAATCCGGGAGATGGCTACACCTTC
TRBJ1-2 | 13 | TRBD1 | NA | TRBV7-9 | CASSPRTGYGYTF | TGTGCCAGCAGCCCAAGGACAGGGTACGGCTACACCTTC
TRBJ2-3 | 14 | NA | few | TRBV11-2 | CASSRSGSTDTQYF | TGTGCCAGCAGCCGTAGTGGTTCTACAGATACGCAGTATTTT
TRBJ2-1 | 15 | TRBD2 | NA | TRBV5-1 | CASSLGSGRYNEQFF | TGCGCCAGCAGCTTGGGTAGCGGGAGATACAATGAGCAGTTCTTC
TRBJ1-5 | 14 | NA | NA | TRBV2 | CASTESSSNQPQHF | TGTGCCAGCACTGAATCATCTAGCAATCAGCCCCAGCATTTT
TRBJ2-1 | 16 | TRBD2 | NA | TRBV5-1 | CASSPIAGGPYNEQFF | TGCGCCAGCAGCCCTATAGCGGGGGGGCCCTACAATGAGCAGTTCTTC
TRBJ2-7 | 15 | NA | NA | TRBV28 | CASSPGSPGIYEQYF | TGTGCCAGCAGCCCGGGCAGCCCGGGGATCTACGAGCAGTACTTC
TRBJ2-1 | 13 | TRBD2 | NA | TRBV30 | CAWSKSSGREQFF | TGTGCCTGGAGTAAATCTAGCGGGAGGGAGCAGTTCTTC
TRBJ2-7 | 18 | NA | NA | TRBV7-2 | CASSLAFSTGTRSYEQYF | TGTGCCAGCAGCTTAGCGTTCTCCACAGGGACCCGCTCCTACGAGCAGTACTTC
TRBJ1-3 | 15 | TRBD1 | few | TRBV10-3 | CAISPGQTSGNTIYF | TGTGCCATCAGTCCGGGACAGACCTCTGGAAACACCATATATTTT
TRBJ1-4 | 16 | TRBD1 | NA | TRBV7-8 | CASSLAQTGLNEKLFF | TGTGCCAGCAGCTTAGCGCAGACAGGGTTGAATGAAAAACTGTTTTTT
TRBJ2-7 | 15 | NA | NA | TRBV14 | CASSQLGRGFNEQYF | TGTGCCAGCAGCCAATTGGGCAGGGGATTCAACGAGCAGTACTTC
TRBJ1-6 | 16 | TRBD1 | few | TRBV19 | CASEGQASSYNSPLHF | TGTGCCAGTGAGGGACAGGCAAGCTCCTATAATTCACCCCTCCACTTT
TRBJ2-3 | 14 | NA | NA | TRBV11-1 | CASSRRQGTDTQYF | TGTGCCAGCAGCCGGAGACAGGGCACAGATACGCAGTATTTT
TRBJ2-2 | 16 | NA | NA | TRBV18 | CASSPAVAVNTGELFF | TGTGCCAGCTCACCAGCGGTAGCGGTTAACACCGGGGAGCTGTTTTTT